These 27 T cell receptor beta chains came from one sample sequenced in a study of cytomegalovirus exposure and HLA in healthy donors. PCR used 60 Vbeta primers and 13 Jbeta primers. Only in-frame clones appear in the TCRdb table, and some are missing; sequencing was by immunoSEQ multiplex PCR. Of around 100,000 clones detected, approximately 70% appear once; the ten largest clones hold roughly a tenth. The source material was PBMCs. These receptors all come from a middle-aged man in good health and CMV-seropositive.

This clone was recorded only once. CDR3 protein: CSAYGGQGNTEAFF. The CDR3 bases are TGCAGCGCCTATGGAGGACAGGGGAACACTGAAGCTTTCTTT. The rearrangement links TRBV29-1 to TRBJ1-1, with 8 nucleotides matching TRBD1. The CDR3 is 14 amino acids. Germline V gene data show CDR1 as SQVTM and CDR2 as ANQGSEA. V lost 7 bases and J lost 1; bases outside the gene matches: 8.

This chain links TRBV6-9 with TRBJ2-3; the match to TRBD2 covers 8 bases. CDR3 length equals 15 residues. Germline CDR1 reads MNHGY; CDR2 reads SVAAGI. V gave up 1 base and J gave up 8 bases; unmatched junction bases: 8. CDR3 bases: TGTGCCAGCAGTTATTGCGGGGGGTTCAGGGTTACGCAGTATTTT. Translated, it gives CASSYCGGFRVTQYF.

V and J are TRBV28 and TRBJ1-2; D is unclear. The CDR3 contains 12 residues. Trimming pared 5 bases from V and 4 bases from J, leaving 8 bases between. Germline values: CDR1 MDHEN, CDR2 SYDVKM. CDR3 in amino acids: CASSTQSYGYTF. For the CDR3, the DNA is TGTGCCAGCAGTACTCAATCCTATGGCTACACCTTC.

This chain connects TRBV6-6 to TRBJ1-5, with unresolved D. Trimming shortened V by 0 bases and J by 5 bases, and 8 bases separated the two germline ends. The CDR3 runs 14 residues. CDR1 MNHNY and CDR2 SVGAGI come from the germline V gene (reference sequence). This CDR3 reads CASSYSARYQPQHF. CDR3 in DNA: TGTGCCAGCAGTTACTCCGCGCGTTATCAGCCCCAGCATTTT.

This clone was seen a single time. The J gene is TRBJ2-2, the V gene TRBV5-1; tentative D call: TRBD2 (5 bases). This CDR3 contains 13 residues. Germline V gene lookup returns CDR1 SGHRS and CDR2 YFSETQ. Trimming took off 2 bases at V and 7 bases at J, with 9 bases between the two ends. As DNA, the CDR3 is TGCGCCAGCAGCTTTCTAGCTGGCGGGGAGCTGTTTTTT. Amino acid sequence: CASSFLAGGELFF. The full variable domain, its missing parts supplied by reference TRBV5-1 and TRBJ2-2, is KAGVTQTPRYLIKTRGQQVTLSCSPISGHRSVSWYQQTPGQGLQFLFEYFSETQRNKGNFPGRFSGRQFSNSRSEMNVSTLELGDSALYLCASSFLAGGELFFGEGSRLTVL.

The chain carries TRBV4-2 and TRBJ1-4, with D unclear. The CDR3 spans 14 residues. CDR1 LGHNA and CDR2 YNFKEQ come from the germline V gene. The germline V and J ends were trimmed by 1 base and 7 bases, with 10 bases remaining between them. CDR3 DNA sequence: TGTGCCAGCAGCCAAGCGACTAAAGGTGAAAAACTGTTTTTT. As protein: CASSQATKGEKLFF.

This rearrangement joins TRBV28 to TRBJ2-7; TRBD1 aligns across 12 bases. Trimming removed 4 bases from V and 6 bases from J; junction bases left unmatched: 7. CDR1 and CDR2 (germline): MDHEN, SYDVKM. The CDR3 length is 15 residues. The CDR3 DNA reads TGTGCCAGCAGTTCGCCCGGGACAGGGGGCCCCGAGCAGTACGTC. Translation: CASSSPGTGGPEQYV.

The chain combines TRBV27 with TRBJ2-7; the match to TRBD2 covers 12 bases. Germline V CDR1 and CDR2: MNHEY, SMNVEV (reference sequence). V shed 4 bases and J 3 bases; nucleotides not matched to a gene: 4. This CDR3 comprises 15 residues. The CDR3 protein is CASSYGLAGLYEQYF. The CDR3 DNA sequence: TGTGCCAGCAGTTACGGACTAGCGGGACTCTACGAGCAGTACTTC.

This chain joins TRBV27 and TRBJ2-1, with D hard to call. Per germline, CDR1 MNHEY and CDR2 SMNVEV (reference sequence). CDR3 length: 13 residues. Trimming took 5 bases from V and 9 from J, leaving 14 bases between them. The CDR3 protein is CASSDSLLGEQFF. DNA for the CDR3: TGTGCCAGCAGTGACTCCCTTCTCGGTGAGCAGTTCTTC.

This chain joins TRBV14 and TRBJ1-2; possibly TRBD1 for D (6 bases). CDR1 SGHDN and CDR2 FVKESK come from the germline V gene. Trimming left V 1 base short and J 7 bases short, with 13 bases between. The CDR3 is made up of 14 amino acids. The CDR3 DNA is TGTGCCAGCAGCCAAGTCTCAGGGGCGGGTGGCTACACCTTC. This gives the protein CASSQVSGAGGYTF.

In this sample, this clone turned up a few times. The chain is built from TRBV19 and TRBJ1-5; D remains unclear. Germline CDR1 and CDR2: LNHDA and SQIVND (reference sequence). The length of the CDR3 is 15 residues. The V gene lost 6 bases and the J gene lost 4 bases, with 16 bases spanning the gap. The CDR3 sequence is CASRPELARNQPQHF. As DNA, the CDR3 is TGTGCCAGTAGACCTGAACTGGCGAGGAATCAGCCCCAGCATTTT.

The sample holds one count of this clone. The rearrangement links TRBV6-6 to TRBJ2-2; D ambiguous. Germline lookup yields CDR1 MNHNY and CDR2 SVGAGI (reference sequence). Trimming took 6 bases from V and 6 from J, leaving 14 bases between them. There are 14 residues in the CDR3. CDR3 sequence (DNA): TGTGCCAGCAGATCTTCCTTAGCATCCGGGGAGCTGTTTTTT. It yields the protein CASRSSLASGELFF.

Of note for this clone: Other nucleotide sequences from this sample produce the same CDR3. The CDR3 DNA reads as TGTGCCAGCAGCCCCGGACAGGGGGACTATGGCTACACCTTC. This translates into CASSPGQGDYGYTF. The chain combines TRBV7-9 with TRBJ1-2, with 10 nucleotides matching TRBD1. The CDR3 is made up of 14 amino acids. Germline V gives CDR1 SEHNR, CDR2 FQNEAQ (reference sequence). After removal of 5 bases from V and 3 bases from J, the junction contained 3 bases not matched to a gene. Together with reference TRBV7-9 and TRBJ1-2, the CDR3 gives the full variable domain: DTGVSQNPRHKITKRGQNVTFRCDPISEHNRLYWYRQTLGQGPEFLTYFQNEAQLEKSRLLSDRFSAERPKGSFSTLEIQRTEQGDSAMYLCASSPGQGDYGYTFGSGTRLTVV.

A few counts support this clone. CDR3 coding DNA: TGTGCCAGCGGACGGGACAGGGGGCTCCCCGGGGAGCTGTTTTTT. It encodes CASGRDRGLPGELFF. V gene TRBV9 combines with J gene TRBJ2-2; 12 nucleotides match TRBD1. Germline assignment: CDR1 SGDLS and CDR2 YYNGEE. The CDR3 contains 15 residues. Germline trimming cut 7 bases from V and 6 bases from J; bases unmatched to any gene: 7.

The CDR3 here is CAISEISVGAGELFF. The CDR3 DNA reads TGTGCCATCAGTGAGATAAGTGTAGGGGCCGGGGAGCTGTTTTTT. This sequence joins TRBV10-3 and TRBJ2-2, with D possibly matching TRBD1 (5 bases). The CDR3 sequence is 15 residues long. From germline, CDR1 is ENHRY and CDR2 SYGVKD. Trimming pared 2 bases from V and 6 bases from J, leaving 13 bases between.

V is TRBV19 and J is TRBJ1-1, with no clear D. From germline, CDR1 is LNHDA and CDR2 SQIVND (reference sequence). This CDR3 comprises 11 residues. The V end lost 6 bases, the J end lost 5 bases, and 7 bases lay between the germline ends. The CDR3 DNA reads as TGTGCCAGTAGACGCGGGACTGAAGCTTTCTTT. Translation: CASRRGTEAFF.

The CDR3 here is CASSLTTSSRQTQYF. The CDR3 nucleotides are TGCGCCAGCAGCTTGACGACTAGCTCACGACAGACCCAGTACTTC. The rearrangement joins TRBV5-1 to TRBJ2-5; 7 bases agree with TRBD2. The CDR3 totals 15 residues. J lost 6 bases, V lost 1 base, and 9 bases had no gene match. CDR1 is SGHRS, CDR2 YFSETQ, per germline.

The genes are TRBV7-2 and TRBJ2-7; 8 bases are shared with TRBD1. V was pared by 2 bases and J by 3 bases, with 6 bases of the junction left unmatched. The CDR3 totals 15 residues. CDR1 is SGHTA, CDR2 FQGNSA, per germline. The CDR3 loop is CASSLSQGAVYEQYF. For the CDR3, the DNA is TGTGCCAGCAGCTTATCTCAGGGGGCGGTCTACGAGCAGTACTTC.

The V and J genes are TRBV29-1 and TRBJ1-1; D remains ambiguous. V lost 4 bases and J 1 base, leaving 10 bases between the germline ends. Germline V gene lookup returns CDR1 SQVTM and CDR2 ANQGSEA. CDR3 length: 13 amino acids. The CDR3 bases are TGCAGCGTTGTCCCCAACGGGAACACTGAAGCTTTCTTT. Translation: CSVVPNGNTEAFF.

The V gene is TRBV4-1, the J gene TRBJ2-7; 8 positions match TRBD1. The CDR3 is 14 amino acids. Trimming cost V 1 base and J 2 bases; bases outside gene matches: 1. Germline V gene data show CDR1 as MGHRA and CDR2 as YSYEKL. For the CDR3, the DNA is TGCGCCAGCAGCCAAGGGACAGGGACCTACGAGCAGTACTTC. Translation: CASSQGTGTYEQYF.

The rearrangement links TRBV9 to TRBJ2-2; 9 bases are a match to TRBD2. This CDR3 comprises 15 residues. The V segment lost 6 bases and the J segment 2 bases; nucleotides outside the gene matches: 5. Germline V gene lookup returns CDR1 SGDLS and CDR2 YYNGEE. The CDR3 protein is CASKWREGNTGELFF. The CDR3 DNA sequence: TGTGCCAGCAAATGGCGGGAGGGAAACACCGGGGAGCTGTTTTTT.

The rearrangement uses TRBV5-4 and TRBJ2-1; 10 bases match TRBD2. With 6 bases clipped from V and 1 base from J, the junction kept 4 bases outside the gene matches. The CDR3 extends over 15 amino acids. The V gene's germline CDR1 is SGHNT and CDR2 YYREEE (reference sequence). The CDR3 sequence: CASTLTSGSYNEQFF. CDR3 nucleotide sequence: TGTGCCAGCACCCTGACTAGCGGGTCCTACAATGAGCAGTTCTTC.

This clone was seen only a few times. V and J are TRBV9 and TRBJ1-1; TRBD1 matches 11 bases. Germline V CDR1 and CDR2: SGDLS, YYNGEE. Losses at the gene ends were 1 base for V and 4 bases for J; bases not matched to a gene: 6. This CDR3 is built from 16 residues. The CDR3 DNA follows: TGTGCCAGCAGCGTAAGGTACGGGACAGGGGGCACTGAAGCTTTCTTT. As protein: CASSVRYGTGGTEAFF.

The rearrangement uses TRBV4-1 and TRBJ1-4; D perhaps matches TRBD1 (6 bases). Trimming took off 6 bases at V and 4 bases at J, with 12 bases between the two ends. This CDR3 is 14 amino acids long. Germline loops: CDR1 MGHRA, CDR2 YSYEKL. The CDR3 nucleotides read TGCGCCAGCAGATCAAGGGGGTTTAATGAAAAACTGTTTTTT. Translated: CASRSRGFNEKLFF.

The rearrangement joins TRBV7-4 to TRBJ1-5, with D tentatively TRBD1 (6 bases). The CDR3 sequence is 18 residues long. CDR1 is SGHVT and CDR2 is SQSDAQ in the germline V gene. Trimming took off 1 base at V and 5 bases at J, with 21 bases between the two ends. DNA for the CDR3: TGTGCCAGCAGCTTAGATCGCCGGACAGCACACGGCCATCAGCCCCAGCATTTT. Amino acid sequence: CASSLDRRTAHGHQPQHF.

In nucleotides, the CDR3 is TGTGCCAGTAGTCCCTCCAGGTGGGAGGACTCCTACAATGAGCAGTTCTTC. As protein: CASSPSRWEDSYNEQFF. The chain links TRBV19 to TRBJ2-1; D is perhaps TRBD2 (6 bases). V was pared by 5 bases and J by 0 bases, with 17 bases between. The V gene's germline CDR1 is LNHDA and CDR2 SQIVND (reference sequence). The CDR3 has 17 amino acids.

Only one count was recorded for this clone. This chain joins TRBV5-6 and TRBJ1-5, with TRBD1 identical over 7 bases. The CDR3 contains 13 residues. The J segment lost 15 bases and the V segment lost 3 bases, leaving 12 bases of the junction unmatched. Germline values: CDR1 SGHDT, CDR2 YYEEEE. CDR3 residues: CASSSWGTGVWHF. The CDR3 DNA follows: TGTGCCAGCAGCTCTTGGGGAACAGGGGTCTGGCATTTT.